A selection of T cell receptor beta chains follows, all from one sample in a study of blood T cell repertoires in COVID-19. Libraries were prepared by immunoSEQ multiplex PCR; TCRdb keeps only in-frame clonotypes and omits some of them. The data contain fewer than 650,000 clones, 70% to 90% of them seen just once; the ten biggest clones take up less than 9%. What was sequenced was peripheral blood. The receptors originated from a woman in her forties or fifties with COVID-19, enrolled during active disease. Both conserved end residues are part of each CDR3. D genes are given only for firm matches. Size tells how often a clone was seen (once, few, many) or the class of an expanded clone, and some rows leave it out.

>NA|TRBV5-8|TRBJ1-3|TRBD1
TGTGCCAGCAGCTTGGATAGACAGGGGGAGGGAAACACCATATATTTT
CASSLDRQGEGNTIYF
>once|TRBV2|TRBJ2-7|TRBD1
TGTGCCAGCAGGGAGTATTGGACAGGGAACTACGAGCAGTACTTC
CASREYWTGNYEQYF
>NA|TRBV30|TRBJ1-2|NA
TGTGCCTGGAGTGACCAGGGGAACCGTAACTATGGCTACACCTTC
CAWSDQGNRNYGYTF
>NA|TRBV6-5|TRBJ1-2|NA
TGTGCCAGCAGGCTACAGGGCGACTATGGCTACACCTTC
CASRLQGDYGYTF
>NA|TRBV5-1|TRBJ1-4|NA
TGCGCCAGCAGCTCGAGGTCATCGCCCGGGGAAAAACTGTTTTTT
CASSSRSSPGEKLFF
>once|TRBV5-1|TRBJ2-7|NA
TGCGCCAGCAGCTCTGGGCCAGGAGGCCGCTTAAGGGACGAGCAGTACTTC
CASSSGPGGRLRDEQYF
>NA|TRBV5-1|TRBJ1-5|TRBD1
TGCGCCAGCAGCTTGGAAGGGGGACAGGGGCCCCAGCATTTT
CASSLEGGQGPQHF
>NA|TRBV2|TRBJ1-2|NA
TGTGCCAGCCGAGTCGGGGGGCTTAACTATGGCTACACCTTC
CASRVGGLNYGYTF
>NA|TRBV7-2|TRBJ1-1|NA
TGTGCCAGCAGCTTGGGCAGGGGCATCTATAGTCCTGAAGCTTTCTTT
CASSLGRGIYSPEAFF
>NA|TRBV19|TRBJ1-5|NA
TGTGCCAGTAGTATATTTAGGACAGCCTATAATCAGCCCCAGCATTTT
CASSIFRTAYNQPQHF
>NA|TRBV10-2|TRBJ1-2|TRBD1
TGCGCCAGCAGTGAGTCGGGGATACTACGGACAGGCGTCTATGGCTACACCTTC
CASSESGILRTGVYGYTF
>once|TRBV3-1/TRBV3-2|TRBJ2-7|NA
TGTGCCAGCAGCCCTGGGACTGACTCCTACGAGCAGTACTTC
CASSPGTDSYEQYF
>NA|TRBV3-1/TRBV3-2|TRBJ2-2|NA
TGTGCCAGCAGCCCGCAGGGCCGGGAGCTGTTTTTT
CASSPQGRELFF
>NA|TRBV20-1|TRBJ1-2|NA
TGCAGTGCTCGGGACAATTATGGCTACACCTTC
CSARDNYGYTF
>NA|TRBV30|TRBJ1-4|TRBD1
TGTGCCTGGAGTGTACAGGTCAGGGGGCGAAGGATTGGTGAAAAACTGTTTTTT
CAWSVQVRGRRIGEKLFF
>NA|TRBV5-6|TRBJ2-1|NA
TGTGCCAGCAGCTTCCCGACAGGAGAAAATGAGCAGTTCTTC
CASSFPTGENEQFF
>NA|TRBV6-5|TRBJ1-4|NA
TGTGCCAGCAGTTACTTCCGGAGTGAAAAACTGTTTTTT
CASSYFRSEKLFF
>NA|TRBV3-1/TRBV3-2|TRBJ2-7|NA
TGTGCCAGCAGCCAACTCGACTCCCATGAGCAGTACTTC
CASSQLDSHEQYF
>once|TRBV25-1|TRBJ2-7|NA
TGTGCCAGCTCCGGACAGTCCTACGAGCAGTACTTC
CASSGQSYEQYF
>NA|TRBV5-8|TRBJ1-3|NA
TGTGCCAGCAGCTTCAGGTTGTCTGGAAACACCATATATTTT
CASSFRLSGNTIYF
>NA|TRBV5-1|TRBJ1-2|NA
TGCGCCAGCAGCTTGGCGGGGGTAGAGGGCTACACCTTC
CASSLAGVEGYTF
>NA|TRBV5-4|TRBJ2-2|TRBD1
TGTGCCAGCAGCCCCTACATGACAGGGGGATACACCGGGGAGCTGTTTTTT
CASSPYMTGGYTGELFF
>NA|TRBV3-1/TRBV3-2|TRBJ2-1|TRBD1
TGTGCCAGCAGCGGGGACAGGGGAGGTGAGCAGTTCTTC
CASSGDRGGEQFF
>NA|TRBV7-3|TRBJ2-3|NA
TGTGCCAGCAGCTTAACAGGGGTAGATACGCAGTATTTT
CASSLTGVDTQYF
>once|TRBV18|TRBJ1-4|TRBD1
TGTGCCAGCTCACCAGGGACAGACGAAAAACTGTTTTTT
CASSPGTDEKLFF
>NA|TRBV7-2|TRBJ1-1|NA
TGTGCCAGCAGCTTAACGGGGAACACTGAAGCTTTCTTT
CASSLTGNTEAFF
>NA|TRBV24-1|TRBJ2-1|TRBD1
TGTGCCACCAGTGAACGGGACAGCCGACATGCCGCTATAATGTTCTTC
CATSERDSRHAAIMFF
>NA|TRBV30|TRBJ1-3|NA
TGTGCCTGGAGCTCCAGGTTCGCTGGAAACACCATATATTTT
CAWSSRFAGNTIYF
>once|TRBV7-9|TRBJ2-2|NA
TGTGCCAGCAGCCGCACCCCCGAGAAGCTTGGGGAGCTGTTTTTT
CASSRTPEKLGELFF
>once|TRBV29-1|TRBJ2-1|NA
TGCAGCGTGTGGGGGGAAGACTCCTACAATGAGCAGTTCTTC
CSVWGEDSYNEQFF
>NA|TRBV5-1|TRBJ1-5|TRBD1
TGCGCCAGCAGCTTAACAGGGGGGAATCAGCCCCAGCATTTT
CASSLTGGNQPQHF
>NA|TRBV5-6|TRBJ2-5|TRBD1
TGTGCCAGCAGTTACCCGACAGGGCCCGGAGAGACCCAGTACTTC
CASSYPTGPGETQYF
>NA|TRBV2|TRBJ2-1|NA
TGTGCCAGCCGACCGGGACTCTCACCGGTTGAGCAGTTCTTC
CASRPGLSPVEQFF
>NA|TRBV18|TRBJ1-4|NA
TGTGCCAGCTCACCTGACCCACCTGCGGCTAATGAAAAACTGTTTTTT
CASSPDPPAANEKLFF
>NA|TRBV7-8|TRBJ1-2|TRBD1
TGTGCCAGCAGCTCAACAGGGGGCGAATTTGGCTACACCTTC
CASSSTGGEFGYTF
>NA|TRBV5-1|TRBJ1-2|NA
TGCGCCAGCAGCTTGGTAGCTTCACAGGGAGGCTACACCTTC
CASSLVASQGGYTF
>NA|TRBV7-8|TRBJ1-6|TRBD1
TGTGCCAGCAGCTTAGTGGGACAGAGCTCCTATAATTCACCCCTCCACTTT
CASSLVGQSSYNSPLHF
>NA|TRBV21-1|TRBJ2-3|NA
TGTGCCAGCAGCACGAAGACAGGGGCCACAGATACGCAGTATTTT
CASSTKTGATDTQYF
>NA|TRBV5-1|TRBJ1-1|TRBD1
TGCGCCAGCAGCGTCCGCCGGGACAGGGGGACTGAAGCTTTCTTT
CASSVRRDRGTEAFF
>NA|TRBV3-1/TRBV3-2|TRBJ2-1|TRBD2
TGTGCCAGCAGCCAAGAAGTGACTAGCGGGGGACACAATGAGCAGTTCTTC
CASSQEVTSGGHNEQFF
>few|TRBV18|TRBJ1-2|NA
TGTGCCAGCTCACCCATCGACGACAGACTGGGTGGCTACACCTTC
CASSPIDDRLGGYTF